The present entry profiles one T cell receptor beta chain with its context. The specificity of this receptor is unknown. No base-level quality is on record; no much larger clone is a single base apart. Sorted unstimulated T cells and proliferating T cells recovered from mixed lymphocyte reactions were subjected to TCRbeta CDR3 sequencing. Fresh whole blood from 9 to 11 HLA-typed healthy donors was used to isolate PBMCs. The data originate from a study of siplizumab effects on memory and regulatory T cells (dated by TCRdb to about 2019). Notes on the research overall: The study looked at the effect of siplizumab, an anti-CD2 antibody, on alloreactive T-cell subsets in allogeneic mixed lymphocyte reactions made from human PBMCs. Study-wide findings and limitations: Among mappable alloreactive CD4+ clones, the Treg-derived fraction averaged about 70% with siplizumab versus 25% to 30% in control reactions. No functional confirmation was obtained for the suppressive function of proliferating Tregs from siplizumab cultures. Because sequences below about 10^-5 frequency were poorly captured, only a minor fraction of alloreactive clones could be mapped to unstimulated subsets. Roughly 75-95% of proliferating CD4+ or CD8+ clones could not be assigned a naive or memory phenotype. Greater diversity appeared to be present in unstimulated naive T cells than in memory T cells, and a substantial contribution to the alloresponse seemed to be made by naive cells. The cumulative frequency of alloreactive sequences traceable to unstimulated CD4+ memory T cells was significantly reduced by siplizumab.

The library was produced with the immunoSEQ multiplex PCR assay. Each sample had around 92,000 TCR templates assayed by the deep sequencing platform. Genomic DNA extracted from sorted T cells was used for TCRbeta CDR3 sequencing. On the study's bioinformatics: The R programming language was used for clonal analysis of TCRbeta CDR3 data. Alloreactive CD4+ and CD8+ clones were identified by comparing unstimulated samples to CFSE-low samples taken after the reaction. Regulatory or non-regulatory origin was assigned to alloreactive CD4+ clones by matching of sequences to sorted unstimulated Treg and non-Treg repertoires. TCRdb took this table from immuneACCESS and kept in-frame rearrangements with V and J called. Such tables lack part of the clones; where checked against another copy, unresolved V genes explain under half of the gap, and the rest is unexplained. V and J calls plus clone size are reproduced from that table; the DNA served to infer D and trimming. This sample holds 70,000 to 95,000 clones; over 85% were observed only once. The ten biggest clones cover 6.5% of the sample.

For CDR1 and CDR2, the germline V gene lists SGHDN and FVKESK. Deletion took 5 bases off V and 5 bases off J, with a span of 12 bases between the germline ends. The CDR3 starts with the cysteine, ends with the phenylalanine, and has 14 residues. Only the CDR3 region is kept as DNA, spanning 42 bases read in frame from base 1. Recombination joined TRBV14 with TRBJ1-4; the D segment cannot be called with confidence. The clonotype originates from a human donor in good health. Specimen: CD8+ T cells sorted from blood. The CDR3 region has the sequence CASSEMLENEKLFF. The DNA sequence is as follows: TGTGCCAGCAGCGAAATGCTGGAGAATGAAAAACTGTTTTTT.